These 13 T cell receptor beta chains originate from one sample sequenced in a study of blood T cell repertoires in COVID-19. The repertoire was sequenced with immunoSEQ multiplex PCR; TCRdb's copy has only in-frame clones and lacks some. The sample yields roughly 290,000 clones, around four fifths seen once. The specimen sequenced was peripheral blood. The receptor set was obtained from a woman aged 50 to 60 with active or convalescent COVID-19.

The chain couples TRBV21-1 to TRBJ2-1; the table gives TRBD2 as D, unverified against the DNA. TRBV21-1 is a documented pseudogene. This CDR3 has 13 amino acids. CDR3 in amino acids: CDLLAGEYNEQFF. The CDR3 nucleotides read TGTGACCTTTTAGCGGGAGAGTACAATGAGCAGTTCTTC.

The gene calls are TRBV28 and TRBJ2-1; perhaps TRBD2 as D (7 bases). CDR1 is MDHEN, CDR2 SYDVKM, per germline. Trimming shortened V by 8 bases and J by 7 bases, and 21 bases separated the two germline ends. The CDR3 is 15 residues long. The CDR3 region has the DNA TGTGCCAGCGGCGTGGACCGGGGGGCGCGGAATGAGCAGTTCTTC. It encodes CASGVDRGARNEQFF.

J is TRBJ2-1 and V is TRBV2; TRBD2 aligns across 8 bases. With 7 bases clipped from V and 8 bases from J, the junction kept 10 bases outside the gene matches. The CDR3 contains 14 residues. Germline-derived CDR1 and CDR2 are SNHLY and FYNNEI. The CDR3 spells CASMVSGEVDEQFF. DNA of the CDR3: TGTGCCAGCATGGTTAGCGGGGAGGTAGATGAGCAGTTCTTC.

The chain uses TRBV20-1 and TRBJ1-1; possible D gene TRBD1, 5 bases. CDR1 DFQATT and CDR2 SNEGSKA come from the germline V gene (reference sequence). CDR3 length: 14 residues. V dropped 3 bases and J dropped 0 bases, with 11 bases sitting between them. In DNA form, the CDR3 reads TGCAGTGCTAGTACGACAGATATGAACACTGAAGCTTTCTTT. The encoded protein is CSASTTDMNTEAFF.

As DNA, the CDR3 is TGTGCCAGCAGCTGGGCGGGACAGGGAGACTATGGCTACACCTTC. Protein sequence: CASSWAGQGDYGYTF. The rearrangement joins TRBV11-2 to TRBJ1-2, with TRBD1 matching over 9 bases. Unmatched junction bases numbered 6, after V lost 4 bases and J lost 3 bases. In germline, CDR1 is SGHAT, CDR2 FQNNGV. The length of the CDR3 is 15 residues.

The genes are TRBV2 and TRBJ1-4; D gene ambiguous. V was shortened by 5 bases and J by 6 bases, with 13 bases between the two germline ends. This CDR3 contains 14 residues. Germline lookup yields CDR1 SNHLY and CDR2 FYNNEI. The CDR3 nucleotides are TGTGCCAGCAGTCTAGAAGGGCGGGATGAAAAACTGTTTTTT. This encodes CASSLEGRDEKLFF.

This clone was found a few times. This chain joins TRBV7-2 and TRBJ2-1; 8 bases match TRBD2. The V gene's germline CDR1 is SGHTA and CDR2 FQGNSA. V gave up 5 bases and J gave up 7 bases; unmatched junction bases: 10. This CDR3 spans 15 amino acids. The CDR3: CASSAGLVVPNEQFF. CDR3 DNA sequence: TGTGCCAGCAGCGCGGGACTAGTTGTACCGAATGAGCAGTTCTTC. The variable domain in full, with the rest retrieved from reference TRBV7-2 and TRBJ2-1, is GAGVSQSPSNKVTEKGKDVELRCDPISGHTALYWYRQSLGQGLEFLIYFQGNSAPDKSGLPSDRFSAERTGGSVSTLTIQRTQQEDSAVYLCASSAGLVVPNEQFFGPGTRLTVL.

The chain carries TRBV9 and TRBJ2-3; 8 bases align to TRBD2. The CDR3 spans 16 residues. J gave up 4 bases and V 2 bases, and 9 bases lay outside the gene matches. The V gene's germline CDR1 is SGDLS and CDR2 YYNGEE. As DNA, the CDR3 is TGTGCCAGCAGCGTCAAGCGGGAGTGGGGTGCAGATACGCAGTATTTT. Its translation is CASSVKREWGADTQYF.

DNA of the CDR3: TGTGCCAGCTCATCCATGACTAGCGGGAGTCATTACGAGCAGTACTTC. It yields the protein CASSSMTSGSHYEQYF. The rearrangement uses TRBV18 and TRBJ2-7; 12 bases are a match to TRBD2. Trimming took 5 bases from V and 4 from J; bases not matched to a gene: 9. CDR3 length: 16 residues. Looked up from germline, CDR1 is KGHSH and CDR2 is LQKENI.

The rearrangement uses TRBV28 and TRBJ1-2; possible D gene TRBD1, 5 bases. V was trimmed by 2 bases and J by 4 bases, leaving 14 bases between them. In germline, CDR1 is MDHEN, CDR2 SYDVKM. CDR3 length equals 15 residues. As DNA, the CDR3 is TGTGCCAGCAGTTTAGTCAGGAGGGGAGCCTATGGCTACACCTTC. Encoded protein: CASSLVRRGAYGYTF.

As concerns this clone: The same CDR3 arises from other DNA sequences in this sample as well. This CDR3 is CASSPQGRRTEAFF. The CDR3 coding sequence is TGTGCCAGCAGCCCTCAGGGGCGGCGTACTGAAGCTTTCTTT. V is TRBV7-2 and J is TRBJ1-1; D possibly corresponds to TRBD1 (6 bases). The CDR3 is made up of 14 amino acids. CDR1 is SGHTA and CDR2 is FQGNSA in the germline V gene. The germline V and J ends were trimmed by 5 bases and 5 bases, with 15 bases remaining between them.

J is TRBJ2-2 and V is TRBV5-1, with 13 bases lining up with TRBD2. The CDR3 is 18 amino acids. Germline-derived CDR1 and CDR2 are SGHRS and YFSETQ. Germline trimming cut 7 bases from V and 5 bases from J; bases unmatched to any gene: 14. Here the CDR3 DNA reads TGCGCCAGCGGGGACCGGCGACTAGCGGGAGGCGGTACCGGGGAGCTGTTTTTT. This encodes CASGDRRLAGGGTGELFF. The whole variable domain, remainder taken from reference TRBV5-1 and TRBJ2-2, is KAGVTQTPRYLIKTRGQQVTLSCSPISGHRSVSWYQQTPGQGLQFLFEYFSETQRNKGNFPGRFSGRQFSNSRSEMNVSTLELGDSALYLCASGDRRLAGGGTGELFFGEGSRLTVL.

The chain carries TRBV18 and TRBJ1-6, with TRBD1 identical over 7 bases. V dropped 6 bases and J dropped 5; count of bases not matched to a gene: 10. The length of the CDR3 is 16 residues. Looked up from germline, CDR1 is KGHSH and CDR2 is LQKENI. The CDR3, as DNA: TGTGCCAGCTCCCCATACCCGGGACAGAATAATTCACCCCTCCACTTT. This sequence encodes CASSPYPGQNNSPLHF.